The 19 T cell receptor beta chains in this list originate from one sample, sequenced in a study of CD8 T cells in ankylosing spondylitis. TCRdb analysed the 5' RACE reads with MiXCR anew, one entry per CDR3 protein. Among roughly 230,000 distinct CDR3 sequences listed, roughly 8.2% were seen once. The sample taken for sequencing was blood, either unsorted or a sorted T cell fraction (not recorded which). These receptors all stem from a female donor with ankylosing spondylitis or in good health (not recorded which).

In its sample, this clonotype was seen many times. The chain recombines TRBV5-1 with TRBJ2-7; no clear D gene. The V end lost 2 bases, the J end lost 1 base, and 10 bases lay between the germline ends. This CDR3 spans 14 amino acids. From germline, CDR1 is SGHRS and CDR2 YFSETQ. CDR3 DNA: TGCGCCAGCAGCTTTGGGGTTGGGTCCTACGAGCAGTACTTC. Translated, it gives CASSFGVGSYEQYF.

This clonotype was counted between two and nine times. The rearrangement links TRBV28 to TRBJ2-1; 13 nucleotides line up with TRBD2. The length of the CDR3 is 15 residues. V shed 5 bases, J shed 7 bases, and the junction held 5 bases outside the gene matches. The V gene's germline CDR1 is MDHEN and CDR2 SYDVKM. CDR3 bases: TGTGCCAGCAGTCTACTAGCGGGAGGGCAAAATGAGCAGTTCTTC. Translating gives CASSLLAGGQNEQFF.

Regarding this clonotype: A much larger clone differs from this one at a single base, so this may be a read error. This chain connects TRBV20-1 to TRBJ2-5; D gene uncertain. The CDR3 runs 16 residues. Germline CDR1 reads DFQATT; CDR2 reads SNEGSKA (reference sequence). This CDR3 is CSARRQMIGFQEAQYF. The CDR3 DNA reads as TGCAGTGCTAGGAGGCAGATGATCGGGTTCCAAGAGGCCCAGTACTTC.

There are many counts of this clonotype. V and J are TRBV6-5 and TRBJ2-7, with 8 bases matching TRBD2. Germline-derived CDR1 and CDR2 are MNHEY and SVGAGI. V shed 2 bases and J 1 base; nucleotides not matched to a gene: 13. This CDR3 contains 18 residues. CDR3 sequence reads: CASSYQRVSGGVSYEQYF. CDR3 DNA: TGTGCCAGCAGTTACCAGCGAGTCTCGGGAGGGGTTTCCTACGAGCAGTACTTC.

V usage is TRBV7-9 and J usage is TRBJ1-1; 7 bases match TRBD1. The CDR3 contains 14 residues. The germline CDR1 and CDR2 sequences are SEHNR and FQNEAQ (reference sequence). Germline trimming cut 5 bases from V and 4 bases from J; bases unmatched to any gene: 7. The CDR3 protein is CASSLLGTATEAFF. DNA for the CDR3: TGTGCCAGCAGCCTGCTCGGGACAGCCACTGAAGCTTTCTTT.

This clonotype was detected ten times or more. V and J are TRBV5-1 and TRBJ2-1; a possible D gene is TRBD1 (5 bases). V gave up 4 bases and J gave up 9 bases, with 14 bases separating them. The CDR3 is 13 residues long. Germline assignment: CDR1 SGHRS and CDR2 YFSETQ. CDR3 protein: CASSPGWGREQFF. The CDR3 bases are TGCGCCAGCAGCCCGGGTTGGGGCCGTGAGCAGTTCTTC.

This clonotype appeared many times. V is TRBV4-3 and J is TRBJ2-6; D is unresolved. CDR1 LGHNA and CDR2 YSLEER come from the germline V gene. The CDR3 totals 18 residues. With 0 bases removed from V and 0 bases from J, the gap between germline ends came to 12 bases. Here the CDR3 DNA reads TGCGCCAGCAGCCAAGATTCTTATACCACCTCTGGGGCCAACGTCCTGACTTTC. The encoded protein is CASSQDSYTTSGANVLTF.

The chain couples TRBV11-2 to TRBJ1-1; no reliable D call. The V and J ends lost 3 bases and 1 base respectively, with 12 bases between them. Germline values: CDR1 SGHAT, CDR2 FQNNGV. The CDR3 spans 15 residues. In DNA, the CDR3 is TGTGCCAGCAGCTTCACCCCCGGGCCGAACACTGAAGCTTTCTTT. The encoded protein is CASSFTPGPNTEAFF.

The rearrangement links TRBV29-1 to TRBJ2-1; tentatively, D is TRBD1 or TRBD2 (5 bases each). The CDR3 has 12 amino acids. CDR1 is SQVTM and CDR2 is ANQGSEA in the germline V gene. Trimming stripped 5 bases from V and 9 bases from J, with 14 bases between. The CDR3 sequence: CSVTRGWVEQFF. Here the CDR3 DNA reads TGCAGCGTTACACGGGGCTGGGTTGAGCAGTTCTTC.

This clonotype was detected many times. This chain connects TRBV5-4 to TRBJ2-7; 9 positions agree with TRBD1. V lost 0 bases to trimming and J lost 1 base; unmatched junction nucleotides: 8. Per the germline V gene, CDR1 is SGHNT and CDR2 is YYREEE (reference sequence). CDR3 length: 17 residues. The CDR3 region is CASSLEGGTGPSYEQYF. DNA of the CDR3: TGTGCCAGCAGCTTGGAAGGTGGGACAGGGCCATCCTACGAGCAGTACTTC. Full variable domain (outside the CDR3, taken from reference TRBV5-4 and TRBJ2-7): ETGVTQSPTHLIKTRGQQVTLRCSSQSGHNTVSWYQQALGQGPQFIFQYYREEENGRGNFPPRFSGLQFPNYSSELNVNALELDDSALYLCASSLEGGTGPSYEQYFGPGTRLTVT.

This clonotype was recorded many times. CDR3 protein: CASSLDSLNTGELFF. For the CDR3, the DNA is TGCGCCAGCAGCTTGGACAGCTTGAACACCGGGGAGCTGTTTTTT. The chain has TRBV5-1 and TRBJ2-2; D remains unclear. The CDR3 length is 15 residues. Germline CDR1 SGHRS, CDR2 YFSETQ. V lost 0 bases and J lost 1, with 7 bases in between.

This clonotype was seen many times. The chain combines TRBV5-4 with TRBJ1-1; D is undetermined. Trimming took off 4 bases at V and 11 bases at J, with 12 bases between the two ends. This CDR3 has 11 amino acids. Germline CDR1 SGHNT, CDR2 YYREEE (reference sequence). CDR3 residues: CASSKEGTAFF. The CDR3 DNA sequence: TGTGCCAGCAGCAAGGAAGGTACGGCTTTCTTT.

The chain links TRBV6-2 or TRBV6-3 to TRBJ2-6, with D possibly being TRBD1 (6 bases). Trimming removed 7 bases at V and 1 base at J, with 11 bases between. Germline V gene lookup returns CDR1 MNHEY and CDR2 SVGEGT. The CDR3 spans 15 residues. CDR3 region: CASKADSSGANVLTF. CDR3 coding DNA: TGTGCCAGCAAGGCGGACAGTTCTGGGGCCAACGTCCTGACTTTC.

This clonotype showed up many times. DNA of the CDR3: TGTGCCAGCAGTTACCGACTAGCGAGCTCCTACAATGAGCAGTTCTTC. Translating gives CASSYRLASSYNEQFF. This sequence joins TRBV12-3 or TRBV12-4 and TRBJ2-1; 8 nucleotides line up with TRBD2. The CDR3 loop spans 16 amino acids. V shed 4 bases and J 0 bases; nucleotides not matched to a gene: 5.

This clonotype has more than one count but fewer than ten. The chain links TRBV6-1 to TRBJ2-7; tentatively, D is TRBD1 or TRBD2 (5 bases each). The germline V gene has CDR1 MNHNS and CDR2 SASEGT. The V end lost 7 bases, the J end lost 0 bases, and 16 bases lay between the germline ends. The CDR3 is made up of 15 amino acids. Here the CDR3 reads CASTQGPLSSYEQYF. CDR3 DNA: TGTGCCAGCACCCAGGGACCCTTAAGCTCCTACGAGCAGTACTTC.

There are many counts of this clonotype. The rearrangement uses TRBV5-5 and TRBJ2-1; 12 bases are shared with TRBD2. V was clipped by 4 bases and J by 7 bases; unmatched bases: 3. The CDR3 has 14 amino acids. The germline CDR1 and CDR2 sequences are SGHKS and YYEKEE (reference sequence). For the CDR3, the DNA is TGTGCCAGCAGCCAGACTAGCGGGAGTAATGAGCAGTTCTTC. This sequence encodes CASSQTSGSNEQFF. Complete variable domain (other parts from reference TRBV5-5 and TRBJ2-1): DAGVTQSPTHLIKTRGQQVTLRCSPISGHKSVSWYQQVLGQGPQFIFQYYEKEERGRGNFPDRFSARQFPNYSSELNVNALLLGDSALYLCASSQTSGSNEQFFGPGTRLTVL.

The sample holds many counts of this clonotype. The chain recombines TRBV6-5 with TRBJ1-2, with D uncertain. There are 16 residues in the CDR3. V lost 6 bases and J 1 base, leaving 18 bases between the germline ends. The germline V gene has CDR1 MNHEY and CDR2 SVGAGI. Here the CDR3 DNA reads TGTGCCAGCAGCTTTCTCAGAGGAGGGAGTAACTATGGCTACACCTTC. Protein product: CASSFLRGGSNYGYTF.

With regard to this clonotype: A read error is possible here, since a much larger clone lies one base away. This chain links TRBV20-1 with TRBJ1-2; D may be TRBD1 (5 bases). V was cut by 3 bases and J by 8 bases, with 13 bases left in between. The CDR3 runs to 12 residues. CDR1 is DFQATT and CDR2 is SNEGSKA in the germline V gene (reference sequence). As DNA, the CDR3 is TGCAGTGCTAGGTCCGGGGGGAAAGGCTACACCTTC. This sequence encodes CSARSGGKGYTF.

This clonotype was observed a few times. The CDR3 protein is CASSILGQGASGANVLTF. Here the CDR3 DNA reads TGTGCCAGTAGTATCCTAGGACAGGGGGCGTCCGGGGCCAACGTCCTGACTTTC. The rearrangement uses TRBV19 and TRBJ2-6; TRBD1 matches at 11 bases. In germline, CDR1 is LNHDA, CDR2 SQIVND (reference sequence). The CDR3 has 18 residues. Unmatched junction bases numbered 8, after V lost 3 bases and J lost 4 bases.